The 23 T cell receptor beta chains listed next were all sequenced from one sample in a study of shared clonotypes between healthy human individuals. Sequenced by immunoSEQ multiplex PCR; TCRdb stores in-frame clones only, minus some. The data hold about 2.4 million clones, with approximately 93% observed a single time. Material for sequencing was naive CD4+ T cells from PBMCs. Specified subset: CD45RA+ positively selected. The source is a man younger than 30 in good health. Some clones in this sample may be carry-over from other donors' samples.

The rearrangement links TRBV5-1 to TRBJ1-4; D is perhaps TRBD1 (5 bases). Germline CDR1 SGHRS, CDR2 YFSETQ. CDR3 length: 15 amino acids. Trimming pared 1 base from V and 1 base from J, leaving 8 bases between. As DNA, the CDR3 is TGCGCCAGCAGCTTGTATGGGGGAACTAATGAAAAACTGTTTTTT. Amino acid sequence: CASSLYGGTNEKLFF.

The CDR3 region has the DNA TGTGCCAGCAGTCTGGCCGGGGGAGCTTCGTCCGCAGGGCAGTACTTC. Protein sequence: CASSLAGGASSAGQYF. V is TRBV2 and J is TRBJ2-7; tentative D call: TRBD2 (6 bases). Germline assignment: CDR1 SNHLY and CDR2 FYNNEI. Between the trimmed V and J ends, which lost 5 bases and 9 bases, there was a span of 26 bases. The CDR3 has 16 residues.

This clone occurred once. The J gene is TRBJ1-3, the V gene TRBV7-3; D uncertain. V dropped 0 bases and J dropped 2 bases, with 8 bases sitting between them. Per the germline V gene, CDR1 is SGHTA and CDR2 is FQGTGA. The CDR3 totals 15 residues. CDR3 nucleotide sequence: TGTGCCAGCAGCTTAACGGGCGTCGCTGGAAACACCATATATTTT. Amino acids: CASSLTGVAGNTIYF.

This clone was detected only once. This CDR3 reads CASSHLRGGEADTQYF. The DNA for the CDR3 is TGTGCCAGCAGCCACCTGAGGGGAGGAGAGGCGGATACGCAGTATTTT. The V gene is TRBV4-2, the J gene TRBJ2-3; the D gene is possibly TRBD2 (6 bases). Deletions cut 3 bases from V and 6 bases from J, with 19 bases between. The CDR3 contains 16 residues. CDR1 is LGHNA and CDR2 is YNFKEQ in the germline V gene.

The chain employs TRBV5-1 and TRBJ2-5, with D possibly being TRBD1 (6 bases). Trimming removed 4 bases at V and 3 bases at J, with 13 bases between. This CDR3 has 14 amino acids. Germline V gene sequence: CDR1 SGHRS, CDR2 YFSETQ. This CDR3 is CASSQGWTEETQYF. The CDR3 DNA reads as TGCGCCAGCAGCCAGGGATGGACAGAAGAGACCCAGTACTTC.

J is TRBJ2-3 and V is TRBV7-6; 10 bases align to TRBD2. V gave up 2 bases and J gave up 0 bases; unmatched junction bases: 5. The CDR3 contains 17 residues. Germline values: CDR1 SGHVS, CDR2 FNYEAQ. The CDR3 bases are TGTGCCAGCAGCTTACTCCCACTAGCGGGAAGCACAGATACGCAGTATTTT. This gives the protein CASSLLPLAGSTDTQYF.

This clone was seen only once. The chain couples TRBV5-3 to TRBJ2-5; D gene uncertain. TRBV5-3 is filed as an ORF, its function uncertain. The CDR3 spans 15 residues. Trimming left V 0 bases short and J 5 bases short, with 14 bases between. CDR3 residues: CARSLDHPSVETQYF. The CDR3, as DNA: TGTGCCAGAAGCTTGGATCACCCGAGTGTGGAGACCCAGTACTTC.

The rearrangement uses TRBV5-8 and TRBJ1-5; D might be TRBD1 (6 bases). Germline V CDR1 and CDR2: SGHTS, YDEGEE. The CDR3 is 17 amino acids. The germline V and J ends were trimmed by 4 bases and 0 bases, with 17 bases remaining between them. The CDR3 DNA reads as TGTGCCAGCAGCCGATACGCCAACAGGGCTAGCAATCAGCCCCAGCATTTT. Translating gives CASSRYANRASNQPQHF. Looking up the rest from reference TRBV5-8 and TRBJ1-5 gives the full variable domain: EAGVTQSPTHLIKTRGQQATLRCSPISGHTSVYWYQQALGLGLQFLLWYDEGEERNRGNFPPRFSGRQFPNYSSELNVNALELEDSALYLCASSRYANRASNQPQHFGDGTRLSIL.

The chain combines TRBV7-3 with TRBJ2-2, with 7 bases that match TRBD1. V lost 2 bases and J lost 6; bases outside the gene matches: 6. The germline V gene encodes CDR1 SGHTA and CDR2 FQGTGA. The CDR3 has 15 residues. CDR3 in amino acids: CASSLQGERAGELFF. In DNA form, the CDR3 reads TGTGCCAGCAGCTTACAGGGGGAGAGGGCCGGGGAGCTGTTTTTT.

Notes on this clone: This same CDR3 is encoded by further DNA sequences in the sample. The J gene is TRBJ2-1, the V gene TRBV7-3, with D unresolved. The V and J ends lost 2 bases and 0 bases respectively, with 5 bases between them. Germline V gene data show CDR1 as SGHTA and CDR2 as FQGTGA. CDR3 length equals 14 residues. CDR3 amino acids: CASSLDSSYNEQFF. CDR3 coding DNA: TGTGCCAGCAGCTTAGACTCCTCCTACAATGAGCAGTTCTTC.

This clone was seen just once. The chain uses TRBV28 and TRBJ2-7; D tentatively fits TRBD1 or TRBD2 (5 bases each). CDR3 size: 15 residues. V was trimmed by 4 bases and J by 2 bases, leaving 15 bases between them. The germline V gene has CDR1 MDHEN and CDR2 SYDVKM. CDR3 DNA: TGTGCCAGCAGTTCCACCGGGGACGCCCCCTACGAGCAGTACTTC. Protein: CASSSTGDAPYEQYF.

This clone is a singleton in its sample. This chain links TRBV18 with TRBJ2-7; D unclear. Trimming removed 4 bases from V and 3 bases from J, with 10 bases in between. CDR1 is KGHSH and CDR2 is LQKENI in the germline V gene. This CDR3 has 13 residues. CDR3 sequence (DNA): TGTGCCAGCTCACTTACGGTAGACTACGAGCAGTACTTC. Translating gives CASSLTVDYEQYF.

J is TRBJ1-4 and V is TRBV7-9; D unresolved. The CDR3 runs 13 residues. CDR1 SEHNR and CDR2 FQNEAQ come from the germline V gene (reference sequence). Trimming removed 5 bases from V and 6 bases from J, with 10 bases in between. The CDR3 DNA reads TGTGCCAGCAGCCGCCATGTGGATGAAAAACTGTTTTTT. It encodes CASSRHVDEKLFF. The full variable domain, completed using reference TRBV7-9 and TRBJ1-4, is DTGVSQNPRHKITKRGQNVTFRCDPISEHNRLYWYRQTLGQGPEFLTYFQNEAQLEKSRLLSDRFSAERPKGSFSTLEIQRTEQGDSAMYLCASSRHVDEKLFFGSGTQLSVL.

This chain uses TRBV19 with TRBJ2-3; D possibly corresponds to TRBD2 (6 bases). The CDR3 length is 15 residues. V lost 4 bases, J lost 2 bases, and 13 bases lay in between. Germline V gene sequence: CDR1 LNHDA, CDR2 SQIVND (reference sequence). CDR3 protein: CASSTIAANTDTQYF. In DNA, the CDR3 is TGTGCCAGTAGTACAATAGCGGCTAACACAGATACGCAGTATTTT.

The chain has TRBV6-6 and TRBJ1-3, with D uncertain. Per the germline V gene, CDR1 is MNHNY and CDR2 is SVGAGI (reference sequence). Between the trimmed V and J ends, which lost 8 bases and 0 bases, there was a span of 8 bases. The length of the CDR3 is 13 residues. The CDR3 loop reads CASLRGSGNTIYF. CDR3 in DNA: TGTGCCAGCCTCCGTGGCTCTGGAAACACCATATATTTT.

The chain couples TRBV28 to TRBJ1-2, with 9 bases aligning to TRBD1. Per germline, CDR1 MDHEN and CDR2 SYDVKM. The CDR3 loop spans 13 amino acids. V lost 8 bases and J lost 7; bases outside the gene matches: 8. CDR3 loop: CASQAPGQGGYTF. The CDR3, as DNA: TGTGCCAGCCAGGCGCCGGGACAGGGTGGCTACACCTTC.

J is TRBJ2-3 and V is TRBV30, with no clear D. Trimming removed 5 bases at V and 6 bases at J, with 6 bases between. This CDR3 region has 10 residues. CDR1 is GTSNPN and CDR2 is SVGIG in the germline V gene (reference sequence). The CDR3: CAWQSDTQYF. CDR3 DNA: TGTGCCTGGCAGTCGGATACGCAGTATTTT.

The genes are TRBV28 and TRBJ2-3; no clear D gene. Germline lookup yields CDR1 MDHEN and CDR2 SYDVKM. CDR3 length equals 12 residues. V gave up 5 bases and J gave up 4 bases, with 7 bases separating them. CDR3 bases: TGTGCCAGCAGTGGATTGTCAGATACGCAGTATTTT. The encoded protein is CASSGLSDTQYF.

For the CDR3, the DNA is TGTGCCAGCAGCTTGGTTGGTGAGACCCAGTACTTC. It codes for CASSLVGETQYF. The V call is TRBV5-5, the J call TRBJ2-5; D is ambiguous. V was shortened by 0 bases and J by 5 bases, with 5 bases between the two germline ends. CDR1 SGHKS and CDR2 YYEKEE come from the germline V gene (reference sequence). The CDR3 length is 12 residues.

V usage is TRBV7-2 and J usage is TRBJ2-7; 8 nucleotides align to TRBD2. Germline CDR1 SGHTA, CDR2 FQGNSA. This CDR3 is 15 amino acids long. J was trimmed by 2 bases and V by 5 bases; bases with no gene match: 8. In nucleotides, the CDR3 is TGTGCCAGCAGCCCACTAGCGGTTCCTCCCTACGAGCAGTACTTC. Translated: CASSPLAVPPYEQYF.

CDR3 loop: CASSFTLGSPLHF. CDR3 DNA: TGTGCCAGCAGTTTTACCCTGGGGTCACCCCTCCACTTT. This chain uses TRBV27 with TRBJ1-6; D is uncertain. This CDR3 has 13 amino acids. Germline CDR1 and CDR2: MNHEY and SMNVEV (reference sequence). The V end lost 3 bases, the J end lost 10 bases, and 10 bases lay between the germline ends.

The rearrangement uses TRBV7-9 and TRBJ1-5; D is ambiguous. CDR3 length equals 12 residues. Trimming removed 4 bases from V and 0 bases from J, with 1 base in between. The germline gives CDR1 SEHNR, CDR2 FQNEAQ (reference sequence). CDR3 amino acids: CASSYSNQPQHF. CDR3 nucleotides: TGTGCCAGCAGCTATAGCAATCAGCCCCAGCATTTT. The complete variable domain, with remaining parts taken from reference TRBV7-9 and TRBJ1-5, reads DTGVSQNPRHKITKRGQNVTFRCDPISEHNRLYWYRQTLGQGPEFLTYFQNEAQLEKSRLLSDRFSAERPKGSFSTLEIQRTEQGDSAMYLCASSYSNQPQHFGDGTRLSIL.

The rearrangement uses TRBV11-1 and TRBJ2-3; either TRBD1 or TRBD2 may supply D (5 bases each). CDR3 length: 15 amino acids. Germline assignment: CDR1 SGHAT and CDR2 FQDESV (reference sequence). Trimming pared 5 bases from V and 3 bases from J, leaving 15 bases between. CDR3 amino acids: CASSIRGGETDTQYF. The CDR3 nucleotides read TGTGCCAGCAGCATCCGTGGGGGAGAGACAGATACGCAGTATTTT.